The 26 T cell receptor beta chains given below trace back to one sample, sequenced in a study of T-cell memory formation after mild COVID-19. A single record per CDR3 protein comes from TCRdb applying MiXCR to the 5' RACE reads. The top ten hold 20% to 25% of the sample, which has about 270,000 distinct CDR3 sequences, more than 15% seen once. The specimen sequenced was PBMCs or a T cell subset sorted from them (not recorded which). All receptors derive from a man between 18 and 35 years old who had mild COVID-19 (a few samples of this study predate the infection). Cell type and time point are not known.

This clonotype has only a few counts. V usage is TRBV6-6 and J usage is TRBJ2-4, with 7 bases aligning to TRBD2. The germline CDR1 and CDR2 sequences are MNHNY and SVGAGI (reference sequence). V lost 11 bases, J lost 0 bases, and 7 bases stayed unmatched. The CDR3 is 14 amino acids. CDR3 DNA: TGTGCCGGAGGCGGGGGAATAGCCAAAAACATTCAGTACTTC. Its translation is CAGGGGIAKNIQYF.

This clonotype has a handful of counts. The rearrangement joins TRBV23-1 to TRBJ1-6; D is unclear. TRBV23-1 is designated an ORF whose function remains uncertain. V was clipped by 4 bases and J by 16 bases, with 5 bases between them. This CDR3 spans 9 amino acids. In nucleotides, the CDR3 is TGCGCCAGCAGTCTACAGCTCCACTTT. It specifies CASSLQLHF.

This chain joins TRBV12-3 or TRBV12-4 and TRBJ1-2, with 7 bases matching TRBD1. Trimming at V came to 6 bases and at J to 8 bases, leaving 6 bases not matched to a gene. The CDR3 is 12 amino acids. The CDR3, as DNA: TGTGCCAGCAGGCGACAGGGAGGAGGCTACACCTTC. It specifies CASRRQGGGYTF.

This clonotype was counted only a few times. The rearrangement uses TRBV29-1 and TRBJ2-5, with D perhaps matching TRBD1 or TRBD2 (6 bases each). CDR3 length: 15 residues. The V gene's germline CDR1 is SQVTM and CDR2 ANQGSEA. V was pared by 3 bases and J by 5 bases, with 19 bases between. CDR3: CSVEGPLEGGETQYF. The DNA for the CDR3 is TGCAGCGTTGAGGGTCCCCTAGAAGGGGGGGAGACCCAGTACTTC.

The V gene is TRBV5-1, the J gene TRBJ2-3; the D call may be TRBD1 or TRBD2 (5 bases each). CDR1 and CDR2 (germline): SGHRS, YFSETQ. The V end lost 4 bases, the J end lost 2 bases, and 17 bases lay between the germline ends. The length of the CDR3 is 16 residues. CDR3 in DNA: TGCGCCAGCAGCCCACCCCCCCAGGGACCCACAGATACGCAGTATTTT. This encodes CASSPPPQGPTDTQYF.

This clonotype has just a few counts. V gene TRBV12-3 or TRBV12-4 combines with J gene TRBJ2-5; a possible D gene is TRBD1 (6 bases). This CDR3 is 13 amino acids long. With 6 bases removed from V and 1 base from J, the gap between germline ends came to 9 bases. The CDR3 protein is CASSNRAQETQYF. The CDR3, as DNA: TGTGCCAGCAGCAACAGGGCCCAAGAGACCCAGTACTTC.

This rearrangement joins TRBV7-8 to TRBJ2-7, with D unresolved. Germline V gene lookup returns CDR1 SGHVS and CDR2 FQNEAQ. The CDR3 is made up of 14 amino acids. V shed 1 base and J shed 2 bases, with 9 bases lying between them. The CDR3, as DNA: TGTGCCAGCAGCTTAGGGGGAAACACCTACGAGCAGTACGTC. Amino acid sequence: CASSLGGNTYEQYV.

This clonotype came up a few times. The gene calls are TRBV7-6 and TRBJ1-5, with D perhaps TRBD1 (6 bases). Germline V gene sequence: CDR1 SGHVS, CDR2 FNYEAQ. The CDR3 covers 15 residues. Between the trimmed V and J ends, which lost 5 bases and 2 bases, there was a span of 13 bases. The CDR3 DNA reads TGTGCCAGCAGCCAGGGGAGTGCGGGCAATCAGCCCCAGCATTTT. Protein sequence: CASSQGSAGNQPQHF.

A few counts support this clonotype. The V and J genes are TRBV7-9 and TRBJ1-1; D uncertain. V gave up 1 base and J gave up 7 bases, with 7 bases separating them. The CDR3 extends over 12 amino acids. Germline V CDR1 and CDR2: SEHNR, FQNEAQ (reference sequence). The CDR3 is CASSLEDGEAFF. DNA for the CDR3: TGTGCCAGCAGCTTAGAGGACGGTGAAGCTTTCTTT.

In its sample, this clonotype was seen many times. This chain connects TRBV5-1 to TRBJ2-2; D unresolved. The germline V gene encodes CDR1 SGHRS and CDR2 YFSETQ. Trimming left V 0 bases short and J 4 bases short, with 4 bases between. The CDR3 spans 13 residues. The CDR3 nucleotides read TGCGCCAGCAGCTTGGCGTCCACCGGGGAGCTGTTTTTT. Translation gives CASSLASTGELFF. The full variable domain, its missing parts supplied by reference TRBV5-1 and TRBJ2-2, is KAGVTQTPRYLIKTRGQQVTLSCSPISGHRSVSWYQQTPGQGLQFLFEYFSETQRNKGNFPGRFSGRQFSNSRSEMNVSTLELGDSALYLCASSLASTGELFFGEGSRLTVL.

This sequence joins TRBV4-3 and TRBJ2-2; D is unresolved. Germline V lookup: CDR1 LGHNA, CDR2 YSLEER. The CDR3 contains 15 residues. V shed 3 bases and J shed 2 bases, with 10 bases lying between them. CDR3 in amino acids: CASSQRSVNTGELFF. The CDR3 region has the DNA TGCGCCAGCAGCCAGAGGTCCGTCAACACCGGGGAGCTGTTTTTT.

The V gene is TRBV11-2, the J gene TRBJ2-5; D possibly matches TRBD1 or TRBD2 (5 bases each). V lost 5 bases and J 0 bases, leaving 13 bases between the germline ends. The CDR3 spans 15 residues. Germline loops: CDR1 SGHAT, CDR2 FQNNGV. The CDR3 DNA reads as TGTGCCAGCAGCGACCGGGACGTCGACCAAGAGACCCAGTACTTC. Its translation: CASSDRDVDQETQYF.

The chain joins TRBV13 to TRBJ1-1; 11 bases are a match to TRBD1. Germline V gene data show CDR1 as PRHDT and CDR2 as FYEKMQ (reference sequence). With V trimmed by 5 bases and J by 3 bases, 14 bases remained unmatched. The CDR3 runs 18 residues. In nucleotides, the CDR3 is TGTGCCAGCAGCGCAGCCTGGACAGGGGGCGAGAGAGACACTGAAGCTTTCTTT. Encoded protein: CASSAAWTGGERDTEAFF.

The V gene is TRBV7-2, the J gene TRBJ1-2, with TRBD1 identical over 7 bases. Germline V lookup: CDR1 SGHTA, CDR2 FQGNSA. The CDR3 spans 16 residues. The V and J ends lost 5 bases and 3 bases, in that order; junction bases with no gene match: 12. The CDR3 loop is CASSAPPGGPYYGYTF. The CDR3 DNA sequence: TGTGCCAGCAGCGCGCCCCCAGGGGGACCCTACTATGGCTACACCTTC.

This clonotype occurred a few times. CDR3 sequence reads: CSASGVGETQYF. CDR3 bases: TGCAGTGCTTCCGGGGTTGGAGAGACCCAGTACTTC. The rearrangement joins TRBV20-1 to TRBJ2-5, with D maybe TRBD2 (5 bases). V lost 5 bases to trimming and J lost 4 bases, with 11 bases between them. Germline CDR1 is DFQATT and CDR2 is SNEGSKA (reference sequence). The CDR3 totals 12 residues.

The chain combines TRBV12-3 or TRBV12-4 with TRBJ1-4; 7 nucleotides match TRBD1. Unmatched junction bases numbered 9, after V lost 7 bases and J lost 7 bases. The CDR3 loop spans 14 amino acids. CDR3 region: CASTRTGSGEKLFF. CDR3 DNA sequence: TGTGCCAGCACCCGGACAGGAAGTGGTGAAAAACTGTTTTTT.

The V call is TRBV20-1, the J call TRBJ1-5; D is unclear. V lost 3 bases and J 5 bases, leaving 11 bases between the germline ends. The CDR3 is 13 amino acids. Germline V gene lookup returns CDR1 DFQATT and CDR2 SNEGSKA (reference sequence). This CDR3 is CSASIGWDQPQHF. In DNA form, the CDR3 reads TGCAGTGCTAGTATCGGATGGGATCAGCCCCAGCATTTT.

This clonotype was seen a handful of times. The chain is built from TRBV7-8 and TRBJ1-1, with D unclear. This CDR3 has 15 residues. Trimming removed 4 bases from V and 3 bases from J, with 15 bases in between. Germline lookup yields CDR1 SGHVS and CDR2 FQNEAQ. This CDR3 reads CASSSNEAADTEAFF. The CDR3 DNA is TGTGCCAGCAGCTCCAATGAAGCTGCGGACACTGAAGCTTTCTTT.

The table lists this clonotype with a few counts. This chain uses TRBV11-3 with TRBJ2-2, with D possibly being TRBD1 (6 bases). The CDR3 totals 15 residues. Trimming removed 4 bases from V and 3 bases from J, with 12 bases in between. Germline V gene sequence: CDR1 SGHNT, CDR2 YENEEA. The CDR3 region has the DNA TGTGCCAGCAGCTCCAGAGAGGGGGACACCGGGGAGCTGTTTTTT. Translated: CASSSREGDTGELFF. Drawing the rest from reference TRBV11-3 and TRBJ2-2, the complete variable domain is EAGVVQSPRYKIIEKKQPVAFWCNPISGHNTLYWYLQNLGQGPELLIRYENEEAVDDSQLPKDRFSAERLKGVDSTLKIQPAELGDSAVYLCASSSREGDTGELFFGEGSRLTVL.

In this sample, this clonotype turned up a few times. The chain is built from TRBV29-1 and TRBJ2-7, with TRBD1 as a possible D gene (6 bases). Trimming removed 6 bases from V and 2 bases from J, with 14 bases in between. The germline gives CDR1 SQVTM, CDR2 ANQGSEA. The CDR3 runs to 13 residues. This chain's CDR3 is CSVDSTGTYEQYV. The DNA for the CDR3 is TGCAGCGTCGACTCGACAGGTACCTACGAGCAGTACGTC.

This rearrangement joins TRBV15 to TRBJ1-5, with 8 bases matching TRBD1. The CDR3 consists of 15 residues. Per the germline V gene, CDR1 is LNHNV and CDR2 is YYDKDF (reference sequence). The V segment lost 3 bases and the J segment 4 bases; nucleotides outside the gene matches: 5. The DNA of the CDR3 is TGTGCCACCAGCAGGACAGGGGTATTTAATCAGCCCCAGCATTTT. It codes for CATSRTGVFNQPQHF.

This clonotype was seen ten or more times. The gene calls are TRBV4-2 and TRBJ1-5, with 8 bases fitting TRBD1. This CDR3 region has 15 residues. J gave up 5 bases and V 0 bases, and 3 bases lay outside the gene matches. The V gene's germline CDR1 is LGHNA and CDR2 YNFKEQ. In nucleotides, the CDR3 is TGTGCCAGCAGCCAAGATCAGGACAGGGATCAGCCCCAGCATTTT. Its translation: CASSQDQDRDQPQHF.

The CDR3 bases are TGTGCCAGCAGTGAGATGCGGGACAGTGGAAACACCATATATTTT. It codes for CASSEMRDSGNTIYF. The chain has TRBV2 and TRBJ1-3; TRBD1 aligns across 7 bases. CDR1 and CDR2 from the germline V gene are SNHLY and FYNNEI. The length of the CDR3 is 15 residues. Trimming took 3 bases from V and 3 from J; bases not matched to a gene: 5.

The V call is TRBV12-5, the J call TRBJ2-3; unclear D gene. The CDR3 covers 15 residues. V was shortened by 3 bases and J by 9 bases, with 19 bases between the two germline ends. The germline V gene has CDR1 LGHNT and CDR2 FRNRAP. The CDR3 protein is CASGLQTQEFATQYF. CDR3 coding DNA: TGTGCTAGTGGTTTACAAACCCAGGAGTTCGCCACGCAGTATTTT.

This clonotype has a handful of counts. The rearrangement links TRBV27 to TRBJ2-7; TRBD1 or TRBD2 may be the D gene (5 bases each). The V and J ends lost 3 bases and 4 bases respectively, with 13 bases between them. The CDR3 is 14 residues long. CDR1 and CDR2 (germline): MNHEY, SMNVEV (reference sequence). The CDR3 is CASSFQGVGYEQYF. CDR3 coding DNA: TGTGCCAGCAGTTTCCAGGGAGTTGGATACGAGCAGTACTTC.

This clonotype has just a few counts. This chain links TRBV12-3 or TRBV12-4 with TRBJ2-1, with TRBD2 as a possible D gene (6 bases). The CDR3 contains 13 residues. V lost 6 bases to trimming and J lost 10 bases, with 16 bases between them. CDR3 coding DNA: TGTGCCAGCAGCCCAACGGCGGGGCGGGAGCAGTTCTTC. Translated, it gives CASSPTAGREQFF.